This TCR beta chain was retrieved from a study of siplizumab effects on memory and regulatory T cells. Regarding the study as a whole: There appeared to be greater diversity in naive T cells than in memory cells, and naive T cells seemed major contributors to the alloresponse. Siplizumab significantly decreased alloreactive sequences from unstimulated CD4+ memory cells. The alloreactive clones that mapped to unstimulated subsets made up only a minor fraction.

About this clone: Its antigen is as yet unknown.

The length of the CDR3 is 20 residues. The junction had 16 bases not matched to a gene; V was cut back by 1 base and J by 3 bases. Per germline, CDR1 SGHVS and CDR2 FNYEAQ. The table came from immunoSEQ multiplex PCR; TCRdb's copy has only in-frame clones and leaves some out. The sample lists 60,000 or so clones, roughly 93% occurring once. V gene TRBV7-6 combines with J gene TRBJ2-2, with 8 bases that match TRBD2. This sequence was found in a human donor in good health. Source material: CD8+ T cells sorted from blood. The CDR3 DNA reads TGTGCCAGCAGCTTAGGGTCCGGCGGGAGGCTAGCGGGTTACACCGGGGAGCTGTTTTTT. Amino acids: CASSLGSGGRLAGYTGELFF.